This T cell receptor (beta chain) originates from a study of Ad26.COV2.S vaccination and SARS-CoV-2 variants (dated by TCRdb to the early 2020s). Turning to the overall study: Vaccine-arm donors were drawn from COV1001, a multicentre, randomized, double-blind, placebo-controlled phase I-IIa trial of Ad26.COV2.S in healthy adults. Ad26.COV2.S was administered intramuscularly at 5 x 10^10 or 1 x 10^11 viral particles, either as a single shot or as two shots given 56 days apart. Sequencing of the TCRbeta repertoire served to evaluate the specificity and breadth of SARS-CoV-2-reactive T cell receptors following Ad26.COV2.S vaccination. The TCR-sequenced set comprised about 32 samples: some 19 Ad26.COV2.S vaccine recipients, 5 placebo recipients and 8 SARS-CoV-2 convalescent individuals. Trial participants were randomized into five groups of five, in which low-dose or high-dose Ad26.COV2.S was given once or twice, or placebo was given on both occasions. Investigators remained blinded to trial group allocation during experiments and outcome assessment.

The immunoSEQ Assay was the method used to sequence TCRbeta CDR3 regions. After extraction, genomic DNA underwent amplification by bias-controlled multiplex PCR, followed by high-throughput sequencing. Under the source paper's analysis protocol: To quantify the absolute abundance of every unique TCRbeta CDR3 region, sequences were collapsed and filtered. Usable DNA was measured by amplifying reference genes present in all nucleated cells, and TCRbeta template counts were normalized to that usable DNA to estimate T cell fraction. Repertoire TCRs were annotated as SARS-CoV-2-specific by exact matching of V gene, CDR3 amino acid sequence and J gene to a known reactive TCR set. MIRA supplied the reference SARS-CoV-2 TCR set, which was filtered for enrichment in COVID-19-positive ImmuneCODE repertoires so that public or cross-reactive TCRs were removed. Using the MIRA antigens, annotated TCRs were further analysed by specific ORF or by position within an ORF. Breadth was defined as annotated unique rearrangements over total unique productive rearrangements; depth was the summed frequency of those rearrangements. TCR breadth was compared between groups using two-sided Wilcoxon rank-sum tests. Here the immuneACCESS table is served through TCRdb, limited to in-frame sequences with V and J called. Missing clones are a known gap in these copies; in checked studies unresolved V genes cover under half, and the rest lacks a known reason. Clone size and V and J calls were adopted from that table, with D and trimming inferred from the DNA. Counted in this sample were hundreds of thousands of clones; approximately 88% of them appeared once. The ten largest account for about 1.5% of the sample.

Results the study describes overall, beyond this receptor: The study lacked the statistical power to compare responses across vaccine doses or regimens. After vaccination, spike-specific CD8+ and CD4+ T cell responses were reported to show substantial breadth. Spike-specific TCR breadth was higher in Ad26.COV2.S recipients than in placebo recipients (P = 0.0014). The authors noted that the TCR breadth and depth analyses may have underestimated total T cell responses. Vaccine and placebo recipients had similar non-spike TCR breadth, a finding consistent with the vaccine containing only spike.

From a lookup of the germline V gene, CDR1 and CDR2 are SNHLY and FYNNEI. V and J lose 2 bases and 9 bases, and a span of 11 bases separates them. The CDR3 runs 14 amino acids, cysteine and phenylalanine included. The entry retains the CDR3 DNA only, 42 bases that are in frame from base 1. The treatment or condition label for this specimen denotes: some 20 received Ad26.COV2.S at low or high dose, single or two shots; 5 received placebo; per-sample allocation not given. For vaccine and placebo recipients, repertoires were sequenced using samples collected on day 63 after the first injection. In Cohort 1b, 25 adults aged 18-55 years were enrolled at a single site in Boston, USA, between 29 July and 7 August 2020. Ad26.COV2.S was a replication-incompetent adenovirus type 26 vector expressing a prefusion-stabilized SARS-CoV-2 spike protein from the original Wuhan strain. Points on this clone: Its antigen is currently not known. There are no base qualities to consult, and no much larger clone falls within one base.

The sequencing here drew on peripheral blood, taken in a trial of Ad26.COV2.S vaccine versus placebo. The clonotype was recovered from a person aged 18 to 65 who received the Ad26.COV2.S COVID-19 vaccine or a placebo. The chain links TRBV2 with TRBJ1-6, and the D gene may be TRBD1, 5 bases matching. The nucleotide sequence reads as follows: TGTGCCAGCAGTGAACTGGACACTCTTTCACCCCTCCACTTT. Protein translation: CASSELDTLSPLHF.